The clone carrying this T cell receptor beta chain was seen only once. These data are taken from a study of blood T cell repertoires in COVID-19. Study-wide context: Both acute and convalescent COVID-19 samples were obtained from the United States, Italy and Spain. T cells, B-cell-depleted T cells, or PBMCs provided the cDNA or gDNA that served as material.

This CDR3 is built from 18 residues. Germline lookup yields CDR1 SGDLS and CDR2 YYNGEE. V was trimmed by 1 base and J by 2 bases, leaving 20 bases between them. Authors' data handling: Nucleated cell counts were estimated from reference gene primer amplification. The table came from immunoSEQ multiplex PCR; TCRdb's copy has only in-frame clones and leaves some out. V and J calls and clone size are those listed in that table; D and trimming were worked out from the DNA. This table has over 75,000 clones, roughly 79% appearing once. The chain couples TRBV9 to TRBJ2-3, with D possibly TRBD2 on 5 matching bases. This clonotype originated in a human donor in a cohort sampled during active COVID-19. The sequenced sample was peripheral blood. The CDR3 nucleotides read TGTGCCAGCAGCGTAAATGTCAGGACTTCCGAGGCCACAGATACGCAGTATTTT. As protein: CASSVNVRTSEATDTQYF.